This T cell receptor beta chain was recorded in a study of blood T cells in healthy people across ages. This clonotype has only a few counts. CDR3 size: 13 residues. Primed by a sample-barcoded 5' primer and a J-beta primer mix, a second PCR proceeded for 7 to 11 cycles. A single record per CDR3 protein comes from TCRdb applying MiXCR to the 5' RACE reads. The profile shows roughly 800,000 distinct CDR3 sequences, 58% of them singletons. The receptor was isolated from a young man in good health. This sequence joins TRBV21-1 and TRBJ1-2; no check of the table's D call, TRBD1, against the DNA was made. TRBV21-1 is flagged as a pseudogene. The sample taken for sequencing was blood. This chain's CDR3 is CASSKGGDYGYTF. Here the CDR3 DNA reads TGTGCCAGCAGCAAAGGGGGCGACTATGGCTACACCTTC.